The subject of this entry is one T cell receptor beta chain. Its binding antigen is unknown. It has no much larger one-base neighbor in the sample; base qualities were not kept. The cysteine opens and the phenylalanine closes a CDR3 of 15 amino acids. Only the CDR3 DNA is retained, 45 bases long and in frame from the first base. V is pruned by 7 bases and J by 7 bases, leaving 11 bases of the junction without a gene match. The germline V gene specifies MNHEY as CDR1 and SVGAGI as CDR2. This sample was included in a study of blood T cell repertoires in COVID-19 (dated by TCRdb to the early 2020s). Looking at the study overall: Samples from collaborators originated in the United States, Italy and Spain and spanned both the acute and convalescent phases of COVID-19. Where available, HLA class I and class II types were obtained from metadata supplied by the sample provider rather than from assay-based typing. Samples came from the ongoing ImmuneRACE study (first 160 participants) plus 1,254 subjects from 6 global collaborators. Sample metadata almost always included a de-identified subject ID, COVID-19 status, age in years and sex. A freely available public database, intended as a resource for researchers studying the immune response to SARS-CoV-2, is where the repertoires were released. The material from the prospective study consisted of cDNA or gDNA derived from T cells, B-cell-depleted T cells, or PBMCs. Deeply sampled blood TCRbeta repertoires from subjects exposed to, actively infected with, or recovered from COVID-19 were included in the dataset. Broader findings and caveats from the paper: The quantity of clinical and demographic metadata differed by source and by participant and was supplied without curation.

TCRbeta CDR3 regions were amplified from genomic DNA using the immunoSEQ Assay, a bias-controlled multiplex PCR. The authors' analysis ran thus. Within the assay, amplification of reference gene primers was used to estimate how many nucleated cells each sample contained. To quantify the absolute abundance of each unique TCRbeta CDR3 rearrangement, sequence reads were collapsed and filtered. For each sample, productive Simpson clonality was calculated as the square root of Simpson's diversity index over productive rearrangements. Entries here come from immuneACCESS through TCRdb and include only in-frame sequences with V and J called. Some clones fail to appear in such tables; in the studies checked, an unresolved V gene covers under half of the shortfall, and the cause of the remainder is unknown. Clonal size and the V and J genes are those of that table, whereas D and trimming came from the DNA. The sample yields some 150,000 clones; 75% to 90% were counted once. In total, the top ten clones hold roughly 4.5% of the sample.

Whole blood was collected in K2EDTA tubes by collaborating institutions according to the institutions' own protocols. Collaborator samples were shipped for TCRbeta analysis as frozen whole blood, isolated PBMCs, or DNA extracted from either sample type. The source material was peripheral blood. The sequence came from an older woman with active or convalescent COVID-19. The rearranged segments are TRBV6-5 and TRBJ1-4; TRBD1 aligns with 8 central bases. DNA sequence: TGTGCCAGCAAGCTCGGAACAGGGGGGGGTGAAAAACTGTTTTTT. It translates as CASKLGTGGGEKLFF.